The rows below give T cell receptor beta chains drawn from one sample of a study of cytomegalovirus exposure and HLA in healthy donors. The protocol was immunoSEQ multiplex PCR, while the TCRdb copy is restricted to in-frame clones and leaves out a portion. The sample consists of 110,000 to 150,000 clones, 75% of them appearing once. The sequenced material came from PBMCs. The origin of the receptors is a man under 40 in good health and CMV-seronegative. Both conserved end residues are part of each CDR3. A D gene is named only where the DNA matches it firmly. The listing skips clone size in some rows; elsewhere it reads once, few, many or a size class.

v_gene	d_gene	abundance	j_gene	CDR3nt	CDR3aa
TRBV4-1	TRBD1	-	TRBJ1-2	TGCGCCAGCAGACGAGGACAGGGGGTAACGTGGGACGGCTACACCTTC	CASRRGQGVTWDGYTF
TRBV15	TRBD2	-	TRBJ2-7	TGTGCCACCAGCGTCGGCGATAGCGGGTGGGTCTACGAGCAGTACTTC	CATSVGDSGWVYEQYF
TRBV29-1	TRBD2	-	TRBJ2-2	TGCAGCGTTGTGAGGGCGGGAGGAATCCCCGGGGAGCTGTTTTTT	CSVVRAGGIPGELFF
TRBV5-1	-	-	TRBJ2-2	TGCGCCAGCAGACCTAATGAGAGCCCCGGGGAGCTGTTTTTT	CASRPNESPGELFF
TRBV27	-	-	TRBJ2-4	TGTGCCAGCAGTTTGACTATACTAGCCAAAAACATTCAGTACTTC	CASSLTILAKNIQYF
TRBV6-4	TRBD1	-	TRBJ1-2	TGTGCCAGCAGTGACTCTGGACAGGGAAACTCGGCTGGCTACACCTTC	CASSDSGQGNSAGYTF
TRBV2	-	-	TRBJ1-2	TGTGCCAGCAGTGAGGCGCAAAGAGGGGGCTACACCTTC	CASSEAQRGGYTF
TRBV2	-	-	TRBJ2-3	TGTGCCAGCAGTGGAGCGCGGGATACGCAGTATTTT	CASSGARDTQYF
TRBV6-5	-	few	TRBJ2-5	TGTGCCAGCAGTTACTCAGAGGGGAGGGAGACCCAGTACTTC	CASSYSEGRETQYF
TRBV18	-	-	TRBJ2-7	TGTGCCAGCTCCCCAAACACGGGGTACGAGCAGTACTTC	CASSPNTGYEQYF
TRBV29-1	-	-	TRBJ2-2	TGCAGCGTTGAGGCAGGGTCGAGTGGGAACACCGGGGAGCTGTTTTTT	CSVEAGSSGNTGELFF
TRBV29-1	TRBD2	-	TRBJ2-7	TGCAGCGCTGTTTCAGCGGGGCCTTCCTACGAGCAGTACTTC	CSAVSAGPSYEQYF
TRBV5-1	-	-	TRBJ1-2	TGCGCCAGCAGCCAAGCCGCCCGGGACTCCTCGCAAGGCTACACCTTC	CASSQAARDSSQGYTF
TRBV9	-	many	TRBJ1-1	TGTGCCAGCAGCGTAGGCGGGGCGGTGAACACTGAAGCTTTCTTT	CASSVGGAVNTEAFF
TRBV6-4	-	-	TRBJ2-2	TGTGCCAGCCGCAGGGGAAACACCGGGGAGCTGTTTTTT	CASRRGNTGELFF
TRBV28	TRBD1	-	TRBJ2-1	TGTGCCAGCAGTCCCCCGCGACAGGGAGCCGTCCATGAGCAGTTCTTC	CASSPPRQGAVHEQFF
TRBV19	TRBD1	-	TRBJ1-2	TGTGCCAGTAGTATGCAAACGGGGGAAACAGGGGGCTATCGAGGCTACACCTTC	CASSMQTGETGGYRGYTF
TRBV30	TRBD1	-	TRBJ1-2	TGTGCCTGGAGGAACCGGGGCAGGGGGCCCCCCGGCGTTTATGGCTACACCTTC	CAWRNRGRGPPGVYGYTF
TRBV4-2	TRBD2	-	TRBJ2-3	TGTGCCAGCAGCCAAAGGGCCCGGGGGGCGGGGGGATTAGATACGCAGTATTTT	CASSQRARGAGGLDTQYF
TRBV7-8	-	-	TRBJ2-7	TGTGCCAGCAGCTTCCAACAGGGCGCCTACGAGCAGTACTTC	CASSFQQGAYEQYF
TRBV19	-	-	TRBJ2-2	TGTGCCAGTAGTGAGTTCACCGGGGAGCTGTTTTTT	CASSEFTGELFF
TRBV25-1	-	-	TRBJ2-5	TGTGCCAGCAGTGAATATCGGGGGCAAGAGACCCAGTACTTC	CASSEYRGQETQYF
TRBV7-3	TRBD1	-	TRBJ2-3	TGTGCCAGCAGCTTACTGACAGGGGATACGCAGTATTTT	CASSLLTGDTQYF
TRBV30	TRBD2	-	TRBJ2-5	TGTGCCGGCGGGGAGGGGGAGACCCAGTACTTC	CAGGEGETQYF
TRBV11-2	TRBD1	-	TRBJ1-2	TGTGCCAGCAGCTTTACAGGGGCGCTGGACTATGGCTACACCTTC	CASSFTGALDYGYTF
TRBV29-1	-	-	TRBJ2-7	TGCAGCGTCCTCTCTGACGCGGGAAACTACGAGCAGTACTTC	CSVLSDAGNYEQYF
TRBV6-1	-	-	TRBJ2-3	TGTGCCAGCAGTGCAAACACAGATACGCAGTATTTT	CASSANTDTQYF
TRBV9	TRBD1	-	TRBJ2-7	TGTGCCAGCAGCGTATCAGGGGGAGCAGGCGAGCAGTACTTC	CASSVSGGAGEQYF